This TCR beta chain was observed in a study of siplizumab effects on memory and regulatory T cells. Findings of the study overall: Roughly 75-95% of proliferating CD4+ or CD8+ clones lacked an assignable naive or memory phenotype. The naive T cell population seemed more diverse than memory cells and seemed a major contributor to the alloresponse. Suppressive function of proliferating Tregs from siplizumab cultures was not confirmed. Sequences below about 10^-5 frequency were poorly captured, limiting mapping of alloreactive clones.

Points on this clone: Its antigen is unknown.

V was pared by 5 bases and J by 7 bases, with 8 bases of the junction left unmatched. CDR1 is SGHTA and CDR2 is FQGNSA in the germline V gene. The CDR3 is 14 residues long. Profiled with immunoSEQ multiplex PCR; TCRdb holds only in-frame clones, not every one. The data hold about 120,000 clones, with less than 95% observed a single time. The sequence came from a human donor in good health. This chain uses TRBV7-2 with TRBJ2-7; 10 nucleotides match TRBD1. Sequencing used non-Treg CD4+ T cells sorted from blood. The CDR3 region has the DNA TGTGCCAGCAGCACCCGACAGGGGGCTGGAGAGCAGTACTTC. This codes for CASSTRQGAGEQYF.